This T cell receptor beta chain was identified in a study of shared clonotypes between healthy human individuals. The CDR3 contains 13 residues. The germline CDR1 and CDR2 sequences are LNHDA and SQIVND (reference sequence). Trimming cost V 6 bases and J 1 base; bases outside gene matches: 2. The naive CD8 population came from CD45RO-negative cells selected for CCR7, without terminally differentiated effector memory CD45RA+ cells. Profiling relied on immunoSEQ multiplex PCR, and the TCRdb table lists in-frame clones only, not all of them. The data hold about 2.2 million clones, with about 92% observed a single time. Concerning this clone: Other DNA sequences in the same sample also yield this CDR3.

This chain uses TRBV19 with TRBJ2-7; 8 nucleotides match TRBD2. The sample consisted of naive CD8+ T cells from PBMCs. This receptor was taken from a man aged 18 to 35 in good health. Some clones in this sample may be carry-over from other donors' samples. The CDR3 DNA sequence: TGTGCCAGTAGAGCTAGCGGGTCCTACGAGCAGTACTTC. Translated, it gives CASRASGSYEQYF.